This is a list of T cell receptor beta chains from one sample in a study of Tregs in tolerant kidney transplant recipients. Generated by immunoSEQ multiplex PCR, the TCRdb table keeps only in-frame clones and is missing some. The sample shows 200,000 to 300,000 clones, 84% of them seen only once. The sample comprised CD4+ T cells from blood. The receptors stem from a human donor in good health. Both conserved end residues are part of each CDR3. A D gene is named only where the DNA matches it firmly. Clone size is shown for a subset of rows, as once, few, many or a class of expanded clone.

V gene	D gene	J gene	clone size	CDR3 DNA	CDR3 protein
TRBV2	TRBD1	TRBJ1-1	once	TGTGCCAGCAGTGCCCTCGGACAGGGGAGCACTGAAGCTTTCTTT	CASSALGQGSTEAFF
TRBV7-6	-	TRBJ1-5	-	TGTGCCAGCAGCCCCATCTCTGTAGGGCCCCAGCATTTT	CASSPISVGPQHF
TRBV5-4	TRBD2	TRBJ2-7	-	TGTGCCAGCAGCTTGGGACTAGCGACCTCCTACGAGCAGTACTTC	CASSLGLATSYEQYF
TRBV10-3	-	TRBJ2-7	-	TGTGCCATCAGTGAAACAGGTCCCACCTACGAGCAGTACTTC	CAISETGPTYEQYF
TRBV5-8	TRBD1	TRBJ2-5	-	TGTGCCAGCATAGTCGGGACAGGGAATAGGGAGACCCAGTACTTC	CASIVGTGNRETQYF
TRBV9	-	TRBJ1-2	-	TGTGCCAGCAGCGTAGTGGGTCAGGGTAATGGCTACACCTTC	CASSVVGQGNGYTF
TRBV5-6	TRBD2	TRBJ2-7	-	TGTGCCAGCAGCTTGCGGACTAGCGGGAGTGACGAGCAGTACTTC	CASSLRTSGSDEQYF
TRBV7-2	-	TRBJ1-2	once	TGTGCCAGCAGCCCTAGCCCCAGCGACAGTCACTATGGCTACACCTTC	CASSPSPSDSHYGYTF
TRBV11-2	TRBD2	TRBJ2-2	-	TGTGCCAGCAGCCGAGCGGGGGGATTGACCGGGGAGCTGTTTTTT	CASSRAGGLTGELFF
TRBV6-1	-	TRBJ2-3	-	TGTGCCAGCAGTGAACTTGGAGCGGGGACATATACCTATGGGCAGTATTTT	CASSELGAGTYTYGQYF
TRBV2	TRBD1	TRBJ2-2	-	TGTGCCAGCGTACTAGACAGGGGGATCGGGGAGCTGTTTTTT	CASVLDRGIGELFF
TRBV9	-	TRBJ1-5	-	TGTGCCAGCAGCGTAGGGGGGCAGGGCAATCAGCCCCAGCATTTT	CASSVGGQGNQPQHF
TRBV4-1	-	TRBJ1-1	few	TGCGCCAGCAGCCAAGGGGATATCGCTGAAGCTTTCTTT	CASSQGDIAEAFF
TRBV11-2	-	TRBJ1-2	few	TGTGCCAGCAGTCGCGCGGGGGACGGCTACACCTTC	CASSRAGDGYTF
TRBV18	-	TRBJ2-3	-	TGTGCCAGCTCAAACGGGCAGGGCCGAGATACGCAGTATTTT	CASSNGQGRDTQYF
TRBV29-1	-	TRBJ1-3	-	TGCAGCGCCAAGGACAGCTCTGGAAACACCATATATTTT	CSAKDSSGNTIYF
TRBV4-2	-	TRBJ2-3	-	TGTGCCAGCAGCCAAGACAGGGCGCAGGGGTCTTTAGATACGCAGTATTTT	CASSQDRAQGSLDTQYF
TRBV11-2	TRBD2	TRBJ2-3	few	TGTGCCAGCAGCCTCATAGCGGGGGGCACAGATACGCAGTATTTT	CASSLIAGGTDTQYF
TRBV6-5	TRBD2	TRBJ2-2	-	TGTGCCAGCAGTTACTCTCGGACTAGCGCAACCGGGGAGCTGTTTTTT	CASSYSRTSATGELFF
TRBV30	-	TRBJ2-6	-	TGTGCCTGGAGCCAACAGGGCTCTGGGGCCAACGTCCTGACTTTC	CAWSQQGSGANVLTF
TRBV19	-	TRBJ1-5	-	TGTGCCAGTCGAACCCTTAGTGGGCCCCAGCATTTT	CASRTLSGPQHF
TRBV5-1	-	TRBJ1-6	-	TGCGCCAGCAGGGTCGACCGAGACTCACCCCTCCACTTT	CASRVDRDSPLHF
TRBV9	TRBD1	TRBJ2-2	-	TGTGCCAGCAGCACCCGGACAGGGAGGAACACCGGGGAGCTGTTTTTT	CASSTRTGRNTGELFF
TRBV9	-	TRBJ1-6	-	TGTGCCAGCAGTCAGGGCATCACCTATAATTCACCCCTCCACTTT	CASSQGITYNSPLHF
TRBV5-1	-	TRBJ1-1	few	TGCGCCAGCAGCTTGGACGGCGACACTGAAGCTTTCTTT	CASSLDGDTEAFF
TRBV7-2	TRBD2	TRBJ2-7	-	TGTGCCAGCAGCTCCTGGACTAGCGGCTCTTACGAGCAGTACTTC	CASSSWTSGSYEQYF
TRBV5-1	-	TRBJ2-1	-	TGCGCCAGCAGCTTGGGTAGCAGGAGCTCCTACAATGAGCAGTTCTTC	CASSLGSRSSYNEQFF
TRBV7-2	TRBD1	TRBJ2-5	few	TGTGCCAGCAGCGCCCGGGGGACAGGGCAAGAGACCCAGTACTTC	CASSARGTGQETQYF
TRBV6-1	TRBD1	TRBJ1-1	once	TGTGCCAGCAGTATAACAGGGGTTACTGAAGCTTTCTTT	CASSITGVTEAFF
TRBV6-1	TRBD1	TRBJ2-5	-	TGTGCCAGCAGTCTAACAGGGGGACCCCAAGAGACCCAGTACTTC	CASSLTGGPQETQYF
TRBV19	TRBD2	TRBJ2-5	-	TGTGCCAGTAGTATCGCGAGCGGGAGGAGGGAGACCCAGTACTTC	CASSIASGRRETQYF